This passage covers 32 T cell receptor beta chains from one sample sequenced in a study of naive and memory T cell subsets. An equimolar mix of two oligonucleotides served as the beta constant-region primer for TRBC1 and TRBC2. Nested alpha and beta constant-region primers with the SP2 primer drove four PCR rounds on ligated cDNA. MiXCR, run by TCRdb on the UMI-ligation and nested PCR reads, gives a single entry per CDR3 protein. This table holds more than 100,000 distinct CDR3 sequences, 30% to 45% found once. Sequences were obtained from central memory CD4+ T cells from blood. Receptors were obtained from a human donor in good health.

The chain links TRBV7-2 to TRBJ1-5; D is ambiguous. The CDR3 contains 14 residues. Per the germline V gene, CDR1 is SGHTA and CDR2 is FQGNSA. V shed 7 bases and J shed 0 bases, with 10 bases lying between them. CDR3 coding DNA: TGTGCCAGCAAACGGGATAATAGCAATCAGCCCCAGCATTTT. Translated: CASKRDNSNQPQHF.

The chain joins TRBV28 to TRBJ2-5; D ambiguous. The CDR3 runs to 14 residues. Trimming left V 7 bases short and J 2 bases short, with 14 bases between. The V gene's germline CDR1 is MDHEN and CDR2 SYDVKM. DNA for the CDR3: TGTGCCAGCATCTCCGGGTATGCTCAAGAGACCCAGTACTTC. This encodes CASISGYAQETQYF.

The V gene is TRBV14, the J gene TRBJ2-7, with TRBD1 matching over 9 bases. CDR1 is SGHDN and CDR2 is FVKESK in the germline V gene. V lost 4 bases, J lost 5 bases, and 6 bases stayed unmatched. This CDR3 region has 14 residues. The CDR3 DNA is TGTGCCAGCAGCCCACGGGACAGGGTCCACGAGCAGTACTTC. Amino acids: CASSPRDRVHEQYF.

This chain joins TRBV5-4 and TRBJ2-6; D might be TRBD1 (6 bases). The ends were cut back, 8 bases at V and 0 bases at J, with 15 bases in the middle. Germline V gives CDR1 SGHNT, CDR2 YYREEE (reference sequence). The CDR3 extends over 16 amino acids. CDR3 in amino acids: CASGTLVRSGANVLTF. The CDR3 bases are TGTGCCAGTGGGACACTAGTTCGCTCTGGGGCCAACGTCCTGACTTTC. Filled out from reference TRBV5-4 and TRBJ2-6, the complete variable domain reads ETGVTQSPTHLIKTRGQQVTLRCSSQSGHNTVSWYQQALGQGPQFIFQYYREEENGRGNFPPRFSGLQFPNYSSELNVNALELDDSALYLCASGTLVRSGANVLTFGAGSRLTVL.

V gene TRBV28 combines with J gene TRBJ1-1; D remains unclear. CDR1 and CDR2 (germline): MDHEN, SYDVKM. This CDR3 is built from 13 residues. Trimming stripped 7 bases from V and 5 bases from J, with 14 bases between. CDR3 amino acids: CASIGTQFTEAFF. The CDR3 region has the DNA TGTGCCAGCATTGGCACTCAGTTTACTGAAGCTTTCTTT.

The CDR3 is CASSSPSGSVVVQYF. In DNA, the CDR3 is TGTGCCAGCAGTTCCCCTAGCGGTTCAGTGGTCGTTCAGTACTTC. The chain links TRBV6-2 or TRBV6-3 to TRBJ2-4; 7 bases line up with TRBD2. This CDR3 has 15 residues. The germline gives CDR1 MNHEY, CDR2 SVGEGT. J gave up 11 bases and V 4 bases, and 14 bases lay outside the gene matches.

The chain employs TRBV20-1 and TRBJ2-1, with 8 bases that match TRBD1. Unmatched junction bases numbered 8, after V lost 3 bases and J lost 7 bases. This CDR3 has 14 amino acids. Germline-derived CDR1 and CDR2 are DFQATT and SNEGSKA (reference sequence). CDR3 loop: CSASDRGHKNEQFF. CDR3 nucleotides: TGCAGTGCTAGCGACAGGGGTCACAAGAATGAGCAGTTCTTC.

At least ten counts were recorded for this clonotype. The chain recombines TRBV28 with TRBJ1-2; D is ambiguous. Germline CDR1 is MDHEN and CDR2 is SYDVKM. CDR3 length: 12 residues. The germline V and J ends were trimmed by 6 bases and 7 bases, with 12 bases remaining between them. The CDR3 nucleotides read TGTGCCAGCAGCCGTGCCGGCACTGGCTACACCTTC. It translates to CASSRAGTGYTF.

V gene TRBV14 combines with J gene TRBJ1-1, with unresolved D. This CDR3 contains 12 residues. V was cut by 3 bases and J by 7 bases, with 9 bases left in between. The germline V gene has CDR1 SGHDN and CDR2 FVKESK. The CDR3 coding sequence is TGTGCCAGCAGCCAGATCGGTGGTGAAGCTTTCTTT. It encodes CASSQIGGEAFF.

This clonotype appeared a few times. J is TRBJ2-3 and V is TRBV12-3 or TRBV12-4; 9 bases are a match to TRBD1. This CDR3 spans 16 amino acids. After removal of 6 bases from V and 1 base from J, the junction contained 8 bases not matched to a gene. The chain's CDR3 is CASSPGTGKGTDTQYF. CDR3 coding DNA: TGTGCCAGCAGCCCTGGGACAGGGAAGGGCACAGATACGCAGTATTTT.

CDR3 coding DNA: TGTGCCAGCAGCCAACAGGGAACCTACGAGCAGTACTTC. Residues: CASSQQGTYEQYF. V is TRBV3-1 and J is TRBJ2-7; maybe TRBD1 (5 bases). This CDR3 region has 13 residues. The ends were cut back, 2 bases at V and 2 bases at J, with 7 bases in the middle. Germline loops: CDR1 LGHDT, CDR2 YNNKEL (reference sequence).

This clonotype was seen at least ten times. The chain recombines TRBV12-3 or TRBV12-4 with TRBJ1-2; D is unresolved. V was trimmed by 2 bases and J by 1 base, leaving 5 bases between them. The length of the CDR3 is 13 residues. The CDR3 nucleotides read TGTGCCAGCAGTTTATCCAGTAACTATGGCTACACCTTC. This encodes CASSLSSNYGYTF.

CDR3 DNA sequence: TGTGCCAGCTCACCACTCCCAGGGCCCCGGGGCGAGCAGTACTTC. Translated: CASSPLPGPRGEQYF. V and J are TRBV18 and TRBJ2-7, with D perhaps assigned TRBD1 or TRBD2 (5 bases each). V was trimmed by 1 base and J by 6 bases, leaving 16 bases between them. This CDR3 spans 15 amino acids. Germline V gene sequence: CDR1 KGHSH, CDR2 LQKENI.

This rearrangement joins TRBV27 to TRBJ2-2, with D possibly TRBD1 on 6 matching bases. Germline loops: CDR1 MNHEY, CDR2 SMNVEV (reference sequence). The CDR3 extends over 14 amino acids. The ends were cut back, 4 bases at V and 4 bases at J, with 10 bases in the middle. The CDR3 nucleotides read TGTGCCAGCAGTTGGACAGCCCTCACCGGGGAGCTGTTTTTT. Translating gives CASSWTALTGELFF.

The V gene is TRBV20-1, the J gene TRBJ2-7; D may be TRBD1 (6 bases). The CDR3 consists of 14 residues. V gave up 3 bases and J gave up 2 bases, with 14 bases separating them. Germline V gene lookup returns CDR1 DFQATT and CDR2 SNEGSKA (reference sequence). The CDR3 protein is CSARDDRNPYEQYF. The DNA for the CDR3 is TGCAGTGCTAGGGATGACAGGAACCCCTACGAGCAGTACTTC.

This clonotype showed up many times. The V gene is TRBV29-1, the J gene TRBJ2-5; D gene unclear. The CDR3 totals 13 residues. Germline CDR1 SQVTM, CDR2 ANQGSEA. Trimming left V 3 bases short and J 1 base short, with 9 bases between. This CDR3 is CSVDGRLQETQYF. The CDR3 DNA reads as TGCAGCGTTGATGGCCGGCTCCAAGAGACCCAGTACTTC. Together with reference TRBV29-1 and TRBJ2-5, the CDR3 gives the full variable domain: SAVISQKPSRDICQRGTSLTIQCQVDSQVTMMFWYRQQPGQSLTLIATANQGSEATYESGFVIDKFPISRPNLTFSTLTVSNMSPEDSSIYLCSVDGRLQETQYFGPGTRLLVL.

The chain combines TRBV23-1 with TRBJ2-3; unclear D gene. TRBV23-1 is reported as an ORF; its role is uncertain. Trimming removed 3 bases at V and 5 bases at J, with 9 bases between. CDR3 size: 13 residues. This CDR3 reads CASSHRTLDTQYF. The CDR3 region has the DNA TGCGCCAGCAGTCATCGGACGTTAGATACGCAGTATTTT.

This clonotype was detected ten times or more. The chain combines TRBV20-1 with TRBJ2-1, with D unresolved. CDR1 is DFQATT, CDR2 SNEGSKA, per germline (reference sequence). This CDR3 region has 13 residues. Between the trimmed V and J ends, which lost 5 bases and 7 bases, there was a span of 15 bases. CDR3 sequence reads: CSADWRFLNEQFF. As DNA, the CDR3 is TGCAGTGCTGATTGGCGGTTTCTGAATGAGCAGTTCTTC.

Of note for this clonotype: Sequence at one end of the junction differs from germline and may be a read error. CDR3 amino acids: CASSEDGVYNEQFF. The CDR3 bases are TGTGCCAGCAGCGAAGACGGCGTCTACAATGAGCAGTTCTTC. This chain connects TRBV2 to TRBJ2-1, with D unclear. Germline assignment: CDR1 SNHLY and CDR2 FYNNEI. The CDR3 contains 14 residues. Combining the CDR3 with reference TRBV2 and TRBJ2-1 gives the whole variable domain EPEVTQTPSHQVTQMGQEVILRCVPISNHLYFYWYRQILGQKVEFLVSFYNNEISEKSEIFDDQFSVERPDGSNFTLKIRSTKLEDSAMYFCASSEDGVYNEQFFGPGTRLTVL.

The J gene is TRBJ2-1, the V gene TRBV7-8, with 9 nucleotides matching TRBD2. The CDR3 contains 15 residues. With 2 bases clipped from V and 9 bases from J, the junction kept 8 bases outside the gene matches. Germline-derived CDR1 and CDR2 are SGHVS and FQNEAQ. CDR3 amino acids: CASSLTAGGPVEQFF. DNA of the CDR3: TGTGCCAGCAGCTTAACGGCGGGAGGGCCGGTTGAGCAGTTCTTC.

The chain is built from TRBV11-2 and TRBJ1-6; D is ambiguous. CDR3 size: 19 residues. Between the trimmed V and J ends, which lost 5 bases and 7 bases, there was a span of 27 bases. Germline loops: CDR1 SGHAT, CDR2 FQNNGV. In DNA form, the CDR3 reads TGTGCCAGCAGCCCCGGACGGACGGCCCTCTTGGGAGTGAATTCACCCCTCCACTTT. Residues: CASSPGRTALLGVNSPLHF.

V gene TRBV23-1 combines with J gene TRBJ2-7; the match to TRBD1 covers 8 bases. TRBV23-1 belongs to the ORF category, with a function that is uncertain. The junction had 11 bases not matched to a gene; V was cut back by 2 bases and J by 2 bases. The CDR3 loop spans 17 amino acids. The CDR3 region has the DNA TGCGCCAGCAGTCAACTGGAGTCCGGGACAGGTACCTACGAGCAGTACTTC. Protein product: CASSQLESGTGTYEQYF.

The genes are TRBV27 and TRBJ1-2; D unclear. This CDR3 is 17 amino acids long. Looked up from germline, CDR1 is MNHEY and CDR2 is SMNVEV (reference sequence). The ends were cut back, 3 bases at V and 2 bases at J, with 19 bases in the middle. The CDR3, as DNA: TGTGCCAGCAGTTTTCGAGCGGACGGCCCGTTAAACTATGGCTACACCTTC. It encodes CASSFRADGPLNYGYTF.

In this sample, this clonotype turned up a few times. The chain uses TRBV7-2 and TRBJ2-5; 8 bases match TRBD1. The CDR3 is 16 residues long. Trimming removed 1 base from V and 1 base from J; junction bases left unmatched: 5. Per germline, CDR1 SGHTA and CDR2 FQGNSA. CDR3 in amino acids: CASSLGTGTSQETQYF. CDR3 DNA: TGTGCCAGCAGCTTAGGGACAGGGACGAGCCAAGAGACCCAGTACTTC.

This clonotype was seen more than once but under ten times. The chain couples TRBV18 to TRBJ1-3, with D possibly TRBD1 on 5 matching bases. CDR3 size: 15 residues. Germline CDR1 and CDR2: KGHSH and LQKENI. Trimming removed 0 bases from V and 6 bases from J, with 12 bases in between. The DNA of the CDR3 is TGTGCCAGCTCACCACCGGCCAGGGTTATAAACACCATATATTTT. This codes for CASSPPARVINTIYF.

For the CDR3, the DNA is TGTGCCAGCAGTTTAGGCGGGGATAGCAATCAGCCCCAGCATTTT. Its translation: CASSLGGDSNQPQHF. The chain recombines TRBV12-3 or TRBV12-4 with TRBJ1-5; no clear D. Trimming left V 1 base short and J 0 bases short, with 7 bases between. The CDR3 runs 15 residues.

This clonotype was found many times. V gene TRBV6-2 or TRBV6-3 combines with J gene TRBJ2-2; D is possibly TRBD1 (6 bases). V was clipped by 6 bases and J by 5 bases, with 19 bases between them. This CDR3 contains 16 residues. From germline, CDR1 is MNHEY and CDR2 SVGEGT. The CDR3 reads CASSLSQGSDTGELFF. CDR3 in DNA: TGTGCCAGCAGCTTATCTCAGGGGAGTGATACCGGGGAGCTGTTTTTT.

This clonotype came up a few times. The chain employs TRBV6-5 and TRBJ2-3, with TRBD1 identical over 10 bases. CDR3 length: 16 amino acids. Germline V lookup: CDR1 MNHEY, CDR2 SVGAGI. Losses at the gene ends were 7 bases for V and 3 bases for J; bases not matched to a gene: 10. CDR3 sequence reads: CASTRQGAMGTDTQYF. CDR3 in DNA: TGTGCCAGCACCCGACAGGGGGCCATGGGGACAGATACGCAGTATTTT.

The J gene is TRBJ1-5, the V gene TRBV3-1, with 10 bases matching TRBD1. There are 15 residues in the CDR3. Germline V gives CDR1 LGHDT, CDR2 YNNKEL (reference sequence). The V gene end was trimmed by 8 bases and the J gene end by 2 bases; junction bases not matched to a gene: 6. For the CDR3, the DNA is TGTGCCAGCTCTTTCGGGACAGGGGGCAATCAGCCCCAGCATTTT. Translated, it gives CASSFGTGGNQPQHF.

A few counts support this clonotype. The rearrangement links TRBV7-2 to TRBJ1-5, with D tentatively TRBD1 (5 bases). The CDR3 contains 14 residues. V shed 3 bases and J shed 0 bases, with 6 bases lying between them. Per the germline V gene, CDR1 is SGHTA and CDR2 is FQGNSA. The DNA for the CDR3 is TGTGCCAGCAGCTTCACAGGTAGCAATCAGCCCCAGCATTTT. Its protein is CASSFTGSNQPQHF.

This chain uses TRBV9 with TRBJ2-7; possible D gene TRBD2, 6 bases. This CDR3 has 15 residues. V lost 0 bases and J lost 2, with 12 bases in between. The V gene's germline CDR1 is SGDLS and CDR2 YYNGEE. The DNA for the CDR3 is TGTGCCAGCAGCGTAGATGCCCCGGGGGCCTACGAGCAGTACTTC. It specifies CASSVDAPGAYEQYF.

The chain has TRBV7-6 and TRBJ2-1; TRBD1 might be the D (5 bases). Germline CDR1 and CDR2: SGHVS and FNYEAQ. The CDR3 length is 16 residues. The V end was cut by 1 base, the J end by 0 bases, with 10 bases between. DNA of the CDR3: TGTGCCAGCAGCTTAGTAGGGGCCAGCTCCTACAATGAGCAGTTCTTC. This encodes CASSLVGASSYNEQFF. Full variable domain (remainder filled in from reference TRBV7-6 and TRBJ2-1): GAGVSQSPRYKVTKRGQDVALRCDPISGHVSLYWYRQALGQGPEFLTYFNYEAQQDKSGLPNDRFSAERPEGSISTLTIQRTEQRDSAMYRCASSLVGASSYNEQFFGPGTRLTVL.